The clone carrying this T cell receptor beta chain was counted a few times. Germline-derived CDR1 and CDR2 are MGHRA and YSYEKL. V lost 3 bases to trimming and J lost 10 bases; unmatched junction nucleotides: 21. The CDR3 spans 19 residues. PCR primers comprised 60 Vbeta and 13 Jbeta primers. Clones were sequenced by immunoSEQ multiplex PCR, and TCRdb holds only the in-frame ones, with some missing. Of roughly 150,000 clones in the sample, 77% were seen once. The data stem from a study of cytomegalovirus exposure and HLA in healthy donors. The chain is built from TRBV4-1 and TRBJ2-1, with 10 positions matching TRBD1. The specimen sequenced was PBMCs. The TCR sequence derives from a male donor in good health and CMV-seronegative. CDR3 DNA: TGCGCCAGCAGCCATTACGCCGAAGGGACAGGGGTCCGGCGGAGGGAGCAGTTCTTC. Translated: CASSHYAEGTGVRRREQFF.